This T cell receptor beta chain was sequenced in a study of cytomegalovirus exposure and HLA in healthy donors. Findings of the study overall: TCR association rates varied by HLA locus in a later analysis, with DRB1 highest and HLA-C lowest. Three chains linked to CMV were shown in vitro to be specific for CMV antigens.

Amplification used 60 Vbeta primers and 13 Jbeta primers. Assay used: immunoSEQ multiplex PCR; TCRdb lists only in-frame clones, some missing. Found here are approximately 72,000 clones, around 82% of them singletons; the top ten hold about 1.9%. In the case of this clone: The antigen is unknown.

This CDR3 has 14 residues. CDR1 and CDR2 (germline): MDHEN, SYDVKM. Germline trimming cut 3 bases from V and 8 bases from J; bases unmatched to any gene: 5. The chain is built from TRBV28 and TRBJ1-5; 9 bases match TRBD1. The sequence came from a man aged 18 to 35 in good health and CMV-seronegative. The source material was PBMCs. CDR3 in amino acids: CASSLRQGEKPQHF. The CDR3 region has the DNA TGTGCCAGCAGTTTGCGACAGGGGGAAAAGCCCCAGCATTTT.